The 19 T cell receptor beta chains below were found in one sample sequenced in a study of blood T cells in healthy people across ages. A second PCR, run for 7 to 11 cycles, used a sample-barcoded 5' primer plus a J-beta primer mix. MiXCR, applied by TCRdb to the 5' RACE reads, yields one record per CDR3 protein. The sample consists of around 1,000,000 distinct CDR3 sequences, 20% to 25% of them appearing once. The same data also contributed to another study, on T cells of mothers and their children.

Sequencing input: blood. These receptors were collected from a girl aged 2 to 9 in good health.

The chain has TRBV20-1 and TRBJ2-7, with 7 bases identical to TRBD2. With the DNA end fitting TRBJ2-1 better, the J assignment may be wrong. This CDR3 is built from 14 residues. Germline V lookup: CDR1 DFQATT, CDR2 SNEGSKA (reference sequence). CDR3 DNA: TGCAGTGCTAACCCGGGACTACACTACAATGAGCAGTTCTTC. Translated: CSANPGLHYNEQFF.

The chain joins TRBV29-1 to TRBJ2-4, with D uncertain. This CDR3 contains 13 residues. The V gene's germline CDR1 is SQVTM and CDR2 ANQGSEA. CDR3 sequence (DNA): TGCAGTGTTAAATCTGGCGGATGGAACATTCAGTACTTC. Amino acids: CSVKSGGWNIQYF.

The gene calls are TRBV10-3 and TRBJ2-7; TRBD1 agrees at 9 bases. Germline CDR1 and CDR2: ENHRY and SYGVKD. V was pared by 2 bases and J by 3 bases, with 5 bases of the junction left unmatched. The CDR3 contains 15 residues. Written as DNA, the CDR3 is TGTGCCATCAGTGAGGGGCCGGGACAGGGCTACGAGCAGTACTTC. Protein: CAISEGPGQGYEQYF.

The chain couples TRBV19 to TRBJ1-2, with D uncertain. V lost 3 bases and J lost 11, with 16 bases in between. This CDR3 has 13 amino acids. Germline-derived CDR1 and CDR2 are LNHDA and SQIVND (reference sequence). Here the CDR3 DNA reads TGTGCCAGTAGTATTCGGATGGATATGGTGTACACCTTC. It encodes CASSIRMDMVYTF.

The chain employs TRBV10-3 and TRBJ2-3, with 8 bases aligning to TRBD2. Trimming removed 0 bases from V and 7 bases from J; junction bases left unmatched: 12. This CDR3 is 17 amino acids long. Germline-derived CDR1 and CDR2 are ENHRY and SYGVKD. The CDR3 reads CAISESEGVAGSYTQYF. The CDR3 DNA sequence: TGTGCCATCAGTGAGTCCGAAGGAGTAGCGGGGAGTTATACGCAGTATTTT.

This clonotype was detected only a few times. CDR3 nucleotides: TGCGCCAGCAGCGAGCCGGGACTAGACGAGCAGTACTTC. The encoded protein is CASSEPGLDEQYF. The V call is TRBV5-1, the J call TRBJ2-7; TRBD2 aligns across 8 bases. V was pared by 4 bases and J by 5 bases, with 5 bases of the junction left unmatched. The germline V gene encodes CDR1 SGHRS and CDR2 YFSETQ. CDR3 size: 13 residues.

This clonotype has a single count. The chain recombines TRBV14 with TRBJ1-4; 9 bases agree with TRBD1. Germline assignment: CDR1 SGHDN and CDR2 FVKESK. There are 17 residues in the CDR3. V gave up 1 base and J gave up 6 bases; unmatched junction bases: 9. CDR3 bases: TGTGCCAGCAGCCAAGTCCCCCGGTGGACAGGGGATGAAAAACTGTTTTTT. Translated: CASSQVPRWTGDEKLFF.

On this clonotype: The junction does not match germline at one end; this may be a read error. V gene TRBV20-1 combines with J gene TRBJ2-4, with D tentatively TRBD2 (6 bases). The CDR3 consists of 13 residues. Germline CDR1 reads DFQATT; CDR2 reads SNEGSKA (reference sequence). The CDR3, as DNA: TGCAGTGCGGAGGGGTCGGCCAAAAGCATTCAGTACTTC. Its protein is CSAEGSAKSIQYF.

The V and J genes are TRBV6-5 and TRBJ2-6; D tentatively fits TRBD1 or TRBD2 (6 bases each). The CDR3 has 17 residues. With 3 bases removed from V and 3 bases from J, the gap between germline ends came to 15 bases. Germline CDR1 reads MNHEY; CDR2 reads SVGAGI. As DNA, the CDR3 is TGTGCCAGCAGTTATGGGGGGCCCAGGGATGGGGCCAACGTCCTGACTTTC. This encodes CASSYGGPRDGANVLTF.

The chain has TRBV7-2 and TRBJ1-2, with TRBD1 identical over 8 bases. The V gene end was trimmed by 1 base and the J gene end by 8 bases; junction bases not matched to a gene: 9. This CDR3 has 15 amino acids. Germline assignment: CDR1 SGHTA and CDR2 FQGNSA. In nucleotides, the CDR3 is TGTGCCAGCAGCTTAGACCTTAGGACAGGGAAAGGCTACACCTTC. Its translation is CASSLDLRTGKGYTF.

This clonotype was found a few times. The chain recombines TRBV13 with TRBJ2-1; a possible D gene is TRBD2 (6 bases). Trimming took 5 bases from V and 8 from J, leaving 22 bases between them. The CDR3 runs 16 residues. Germline V gene data show CDR1 as PRHDT and CDR2 as FYEKMQ (reference sequence). CDR3 bases: TGTGCCAGCAGCCGACTCGGCGGGGAGGATTTAGATGAGCAGTTCTTC. Its translation: CASSRLGGEDLDEQFF. Full variable domain (missing parts from reference TRBV13 and TRBJ2-1): AAGVIQSPRHLIKEKRETATLKCYPIPRHDTVYWYQQGPGQDPQFLISFYEKMQSDKGSIPDRFSAQQFSDYHSELNMSSLELGDSALYFCASSRLGGEDLDEQFFGPGTRLTVL.

A few counts support this clonotype. The J gene is TRBJ1-5, the V gene TRBV12-3 or TRBV12-4; the D gene is possibly TRBD1 (6 bases). Trimming shortened V by 5 bases and J by 9 bases, and 14 bases separated the two germline ends. The CDR3 spans 13 residues. The CDR3 coding sequence is TGTGCCAGCAGTGGGGACACCGAAGGGCCCCAGCATTTT. This encodes CASSGDTEGPQHF.

V and J are TRBV20-1 and TRBJ2-1; no reliable D call. CDR3 length: 13 amino acids. Germline CDR1 and CDR2: DFQATT and SNEGSKA (reference sequence). V was trimmed by 6 bases and J by 5 bases, leaving 14 bases between them. The CDR3 DNA follows: TGCAGTGCCCCTCGTAGTTGGGACAATGAGCAGTTCTTC. Translating it yields CSAPRSWDNEQFF.

This clonotype was seen a few times. The chain couples TRBV4-2 to TRBJ1-2; D not certain. The germline V gene encodes CDR1 LGHNA and CDR2 YNFKEQ. CDR3 length: 17 residues. Trimming pared 4 bases from V and 5 bases from J, leaving 23 bases between. The CDR3 reads CASSPRSVQFLSYGYTF. CDR3 nucleotides: TGTGCCAGCAGCCCAAGGAGTGTACAGTTTTTATCTTATGGCTACACCTTC.

This clonotype was counted a few times. The rearrangement joins TRBV28 to TRBJ2-7, with D perhaps matching TRBD1 (6 bases). The germline V gene has CDR1 MDHEN and CDR2 SYDVKM. The V gene lost 6 bases and the J gene lost 4 bases, with 13 bases spanning the gap. This CDR3 contains 13 residues. CDR3 region: CASRSQGLYEQYF. CDR3 DNA sequence: TGTGCCAGCAGGTCTCAGGGGCTGTACGAGCAGTACTTC.

This clonotype was counted between two and nine times. The chain uses TRBV6-5 and TRBJ2-7; no firm D call. CDR3 size: 13 residues. V lost 5 bases and J 2 bases, leaving 10 bases between the germline ends. In germline, CDR1 is MNHEY, CDR2 SVGAGI. The CDR3 sequence is CASSAGPPYEQYF. CDR3 nucleotide sequence: TGTGCCAGCAGTGCCGGGCCACCCTACGAGCAGTACTTC.

A few counts support this clonotype. The gene calls are TRBV3-1 and TRBJ1-1; D unclear. Germline V gene sequence: CDR1 LGHDT, CDR2 YNNKEL (reference sequence). Trimming cost V 4 bases and J 6 bases, with 12 bases left between them. The CDR3 is 13 residues long. The CDR3 loop reads CASSPESSAEAFF. The CDR3 region has the DNA TGTGCCAGCAGCCCAGAGTCGTCGGCTGAAGCTTTCTTT.

This clonotype was seen at least ten times. This chain links TRBV18 with TRBJ2-7, with 11 bases lining up with TRBD1. This CDR3 comprises 15 residues. With 0 bases clipped from V and 7 bases from J, the junction kept 5 bases outside the gene matches. The germline V gene has CDR1 KGHSH and CDR2 LQKENI. This chain's CDR3 is CASSPPGTGGREQYF. The DNA for the CDR3 is TGTGCCAGCTCACCACCCGGGACAGGGGGTAGGGAGCAGTACTTC.

This clonotype was recorded a few times. The V and J genes are TRBV5-1 and TRBJ2-7; TRBD2 matches 7 bases. CDR3 length equals 14 residues. The ends lost 2 bases at V and 4 bases at J; junction bases unmatched: 6. Germline V gene sequence: CDR1 SGHRS, CDR2 YFSETQ. The CDR3 region is CASSFQRETYEQYF. CDR3 bases: TGCGCCAGCAGCTTTCAGCGGGAAACTTACGAGCAGTACTTC. Full variable domain (remainder filled in from reference TRBV5-1 and TRBJ2-7): KAGVTQTPRYLIKTRGQQVTLSCSPISGHRSVSWYQQTPGQGLQFLFEYFSETQRNKGNFPGRFSGRQFSNSRSEMNVSTLELGDSALYLCASSFQRETYEQYFGPGTRLTVT.